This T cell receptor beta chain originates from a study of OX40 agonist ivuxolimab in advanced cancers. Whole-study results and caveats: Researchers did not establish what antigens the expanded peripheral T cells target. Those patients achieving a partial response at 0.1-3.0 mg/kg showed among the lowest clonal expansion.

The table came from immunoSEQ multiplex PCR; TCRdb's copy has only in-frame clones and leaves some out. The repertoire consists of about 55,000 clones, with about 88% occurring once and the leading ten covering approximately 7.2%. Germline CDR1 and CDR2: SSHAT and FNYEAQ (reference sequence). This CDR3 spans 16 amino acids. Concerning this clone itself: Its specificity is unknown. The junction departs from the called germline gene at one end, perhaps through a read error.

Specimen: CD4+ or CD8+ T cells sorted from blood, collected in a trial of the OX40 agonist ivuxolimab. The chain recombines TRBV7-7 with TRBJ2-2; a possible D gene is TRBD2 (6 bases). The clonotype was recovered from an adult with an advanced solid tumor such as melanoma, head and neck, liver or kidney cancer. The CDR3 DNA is TGTGCTAGCAGCTTAATGCAGGGCGGGATCACCGGGGAGCTGTTTTTT. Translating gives CASSLMQGGITGELFF. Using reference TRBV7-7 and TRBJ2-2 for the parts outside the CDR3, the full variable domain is GAGVSQSPRYKVTKRGQDVTLRCDPISSHATLYWYQQALGQGPEFLTYFNYEAQPDKSGLPSDRFSAERPEGSISTLTIQRTEQRDSAMYRCASSLMQGGITGELFFGEGSRLTVL.